Listed below are T cell receptor beta chains from one sample, sequenced in a study of vaccination effects on CD4 cells after COVID-19. Using immunoSEQ multiplex PCR, the repertoire was profiled, and TCRdb retains in-frame clones only, with some absent. The table has approximately 20,000 clones, 73% seen once. No antigens are known for them. The sequencing used CD4+ T cells from PBMCs cultured with HCoV-NL63 spike peptides, collected before COVID-19 vaccination. These receptors all stem from a human donor who received a COVID-19 vaccine. Both conserved end residues are part of each CDR3. D genes are given only for firm matches. Part of the rows lack a size; the others show once, few, many or a class for expanded clones.

V gene,J gene,D gene,clone size,CDR3 protein,CDR3 DNA
TRBV5-1,TRBJ2-5,.,.,CASSEGLPGETQYF,TGCGCCAGCAGCGAGGGACTGCCAGGGGAGACCCAGTACTTC
TRBV6-6,TRBJ2-7,TRBD2,.,CASSGGGRGGTYEQYF,TGTGCCAGCAGCGGGGGGGGTCGGGGCGGGACCTACGAGCAGTACTTC
TRBV28,TRBJ2-7,TRBD1,.,CASSLSPTGVYEQYF,TGTGCCAGCAGTTTAAGCCCGACAGGGGTCTACGAGCAGTACTTC
TRBV4-1,TRBJ1-6,.,.,CASSQDPAGRSPLHF,TGCGCCAGCAGCCAAGATCCGGCAGGGCGTTCACCCCTCCACTTT
TRBV5-4,TRBJ1-2,TRBD1,few,CASSPGTGGAWGYTF,TGTGCCAGCAGCCCAGGGACAGGGGGCGCGTGGGGCTACACCTTC
TRBV4-3,TRBJ1-5,.,.,CASSQDIDRGGSNQPQHF,TGCGCCAGCAGCCAAGATATTGACAGAGGGGGTAGCAATCAGCCCCAGCATTTT
TRBV19,TRBJ2-4,.,few,CASSPGTVLAKNIQYF,TGTGCCAGTAGTCCGGGGACGGTCCTAGCCAAAAACATTCAGTACTTC
TRBV2,TRBJ1-2,TRBD1,once,CASRQNRQGSGGYTF,TGTGCCAGCAGGCAAAACAGACAGGGATCGGGTGGCTACACCTTC
TRBV19,TRBJ2-5,.,once,CASRRDVQETQYF,TGTGCCAGTAGACGGGACGTCCAAGAGACCCAGTACTTC
TRBV7-9,TRBJ2-1,.,.,CASSLMFLGDHNEQFF,TGTGCCAGCAGCTTAATGTTTTTGGGGGACCACAATGAGCAGTTCTTC
TRBV6-2/TRBV6-3,TRBJ2-7,.,once,CASSPTSHEQYF,TGTGCCAGCAGTCCGACTAGTCACGAGCAGTACTTC
TRBV6-5,TRBJ1-6,TRBD1,.,CASSYTDRGGSPLHF,TGTGCCAGCAGTTACACAGACAGGGGAGGTTCACCCCTCCACTTT
TRBV30,TRBJ2-1,.,.,CAWSALWVPTFNEQFF,TGTGCCTGGAGTGCCCTCTGGGTCCCCACTTTTAATGAGCAGTTCTTC
TRBV24-1,TRBJ2-5,.,once,CATSAPKVETQYF,TGTGCCACCAGTGCCCCAAAGGTGGAGACCCAGTACTTC
TRBV5-8,TRBJ2-3,.,.,CASSLERVADTQYF,TGTGCCAGCAGCTTGGAGAGGGTTGCAGATACGCAGTATTTT
TRBV2,TRBJ1-2,TRBD1,.,CASRGTGANYGYTF,TGTGCCAGCAGAGGGACAGGAGCTAACTATGGCTACACCTTC
TRBV28,TRBJ2-1,TRBD2,.,CASRTSGSTYEQFF,TGTGCCAGTCGAACTAGCGGGAGTACCTATGAGCAGTTCTTC
TRBV28,TRBJ2-7,.,once,CASSFSGAPSYEQYF,TGTGCCAGCAGTTTCAGCGGCGCCCCTTCCTACGAGCAGTACTTC
TRBV7-2,TRBJ1-2,.,few,CASSFGGFYGYTF,TGTGCCAGCAGCTTTGGTGGGTTCTATGGCTACACCTTC
TRBV7-2,TRBJ2-7,TRBD2,few,CASRGSGTSGEQYF,TGTGCCAGCAGAGGTAGCGGGACCTCTGGGGAGCAGTACTTC
TRBV25-1,TRBJ2-7,TRBD2,.,CASSTLAGHAYEQYF,TGTGCCAGCAGTACCCTAGCGGGACACGCCTACGAGCAGTACTTC
TRBV10-3,TRBJ1-2,TRBD1,.,CATGVGQNNYGYTF,TGTGCCACTGGCGTGGGACAGAATAACTATGGCTACACCTTC
TRBV6-8,TRBJ2-1,.,.,CASSYPPGGYEQFF,TGTGCCAGCAGTTACCCCCCGGGGGGCTATGAGCAGTTCTTC
TRBV29-1,TRBJ1-2,TRBD1,.,CSGGAGTGYGYTF,TGCAGCGGTGGGGCCGGGACAGGCTATGGCTACACCTTC
TRBV5-6,TRBJ2-5,TRBD1,.,CASSRQGQSPQTQYF,TGTGCCAGCAGCCGTCAGGGACAGAGTCCACAGACCCAGTACTTC
TRBV27,TRBJ1-6,.,.,CASSLYHPYNSPLHF,TGTGCCAGCAGTTTATATCACCCCTATAATTCACCCCTCCACTTT
TRBV19,TRBJ1-3,.,.,CASSLQSTGNTIYF,TGTGCCAGTAGTCTTCAGTCGACGGGAAACACCATATATTTT
TRBV15,TRBJ2-7,.,.,CATSPGTASSYEQYF,TGTGCCACCAGCCCAGGGACTGCGAGCTCCTACGAGCAGTACTTC
TRBV18,TRBJ1-1,.,.,CASSPKTGDTEAFF,TGTGCCAGCTCACCAAAAACCGGGGACACTGAAGCTTTCTTT
TRBV4-2,TRBJ2-5,.,.,CASSQGSDRRETQYF,TGTGCCAGCAGCCAAGGGTCCGACCGGCGGGAGACCCAGTACTTC
TRBV6-2/TRBV6-3,TRBJ2-2,.,.,CASSPGQGKPGELFF,TGTGCCAGCAGCCCAGGACAAGGGAAACCCGGGGAGCTGTTTTTT
TRBV11-1,TRBJ2-7,.,once,CASSHRQVSYEQYF,TGTGCCAGCAGCCACAGACAGGTCTCCTACGAGCAGTACTTC
TRBV3-1/TRBV3-2,TRBJ1-6,.,.,CASSLNNSPLHF,TGTGCCAGCAGCCTGAATAATTCACCCCTCCACTTT
TRBV7-9,TRBJ2-5,.,.,CASSLRGGETQYF,TGTGCCAGCAGCTTAAGAGGGGGGGAGACCCAGTACTTC
TRBV6-6,TRBJ2-7,TRBD1,.,CASREPGTGGLGQYF,TGTGCCAGCAGGGAACCCGGGACAGGGGGCTTGGGGCAGTACTTC
TRBV5-8,TRBJ2-1,TRBD2,.,CAIQREVNEQFF,TGTGCCATACAACGGGAGGTTAATGAGCAGTTCTTC
TRBV4-3,TRBJ1-6,.,.,CASSQVGGNSPLHF,TGCGCCAGCAGCCAAGTCGGGGGTAATTCACCCCTCCACTTT
TRBV11-2,TRBJ2-5,.,.,CASSQGEVLERDQETQYF,TGTGCCAGCAGTCAAGGGGAGGTACTAGAGAGGGACCAAGAGACCCAGTACTTC
TRBV4-2,TRBJ2-1,.,.,CASSQEVVAGGNEQFF,TGTGCCAGCAGCCAAGAGGTTGTCGCTGGGGGCAATGAGCAGTTCTTC
TRBV30,TRBJ1-4,.,few,CAWMGVGNEKLFF,TGTGCCTGGATGGGCGTAGGGAATGAAAAACTGTTTTTT
TRBV28,TRBJ1-2,TRBD1,few,CASSLPGGNYGYTF,TGTGCCAGCAGTTTGCCAGGGGGCAACTATGGCTACACCTTC
TRBV10-3,TRBJ1-2,.,.,CAISETGQGYGYTF,TGTGCCATCAGTGAGACGGGGCAGGGATATGGCTACACCTTC
TRBV24-1,TRBJ1-5,TRBD1,.,CATSDPGGYNQPQHF,TGTGCCACCAGTGACCCAGGGGGATACAATCAGCCCCAGCATTTT
TRBV5-1,TRBJ2-4,.,.,CASSLGGKNIQYF,TGCGCCAGCAGCCTCGGGGGCAAAAACATTCAGTACTTC
TRBV2,TRBJ1-2,.,.,CASSEGPSLGYTF,TGTGCCAGCAGTGAAGGCCCCAGTTTGGGCTACACCTTC
TRBV10-3,TRBJ1-6,TRBD1,.,CAISSDRESPLHF,TGTGCCATCAGTTCTGACAGGGAATCACCCCTCCACTTT
TRBV5-5,TRBJ1-3,.,few,CASSRDLRDTIYF,TGTGCCAGCAGCCGGGACCTCCGAGACACCATATATTTT
TRBV5-1,TRBJ2-7,.,.,CASSSRERSYEQYF,TGCGCCAGCAGCAGCCGGGAAAGATCTTACGAGCAGTACTTC
TRBV10-3,TRBJ2-5,.,.,CAISESTGVGETQYF,TGTGCCATCAGTGAGTCGACGGGAGTGGGGGAGACCCAGTACTTC
TRBV15,TRBJ2-5,.,.,CATSRSFALQETQYF,TGTGCCACCAGCAGATCCTTCGCACTCCAAGAGACCCAGTACTTC
TRBV18,TRBJ1-4,TRBD1,few,CASSLRTGRTNEKLFF,TGTGCCAGCTCACTACGGACAGGGCGAACTAATGAAAAACTGTTTTTT
TRBV28,TRBJ2-7,.,.,CASSYIRAYEQYF,TGTGCCAGCAGTTATATTAGAGCATACGAGCAGTACTTC
TRBV4-2,TRBJ2-4,.,.,CASSQDPRAGNIQYF,TGTGCCAGCAGCCAAGATCCCAGGGCGGGAAACATTCAGTACTTC
TRBV6-5,TRBJ1-2,.,.,CASSRPGRANYGYTF,TGTGCCAGCAGCCGCCCGGGTAGAGCTAACTATGGCTACACCTTC
TRBV20-1,TRBJ2-7,.,.,CSAARDYEQYF,TGCAGTGCTGCCAGGGACTACGAGCAGTACTTC
TRBV3-1/TRBV3-2,TRBJ1-5,.,few,CASSQVPGFSSNQPQHF,TGTGCCAGCAGCCAAGTACCAGGGTTTTCTAGCAATCAGCCCCAGCATTTT
TRBV15,TRBJ1-5,.,.,CATSRDQGYNQPQHF,TGTGCCACCAGCAGGGATCAGGGCTACAATCAGCCCCAGCATTTT
TRBV7-9,TRBJ1-3,TRBD1,few,CASSPLWTGSGNTIYF,TGTGCCAGCAGCCCACTATGGACAGGGTCTGGAAACACCATATATTTT
TRBV5-8,TRBJ2-7,.,.,CASRSRRSSYEQYF,TGTGCCAGCAGGAGCCGACGGAGCTCCTACGAGCAGTACTTC
TRBV6-2/TRBV6-3,TRBJ1-2,TRBD1,.,CASSIDREYGYTF,TGTGCCAGCAGTATCGACAGGGAGTACGGCTACACCTTC